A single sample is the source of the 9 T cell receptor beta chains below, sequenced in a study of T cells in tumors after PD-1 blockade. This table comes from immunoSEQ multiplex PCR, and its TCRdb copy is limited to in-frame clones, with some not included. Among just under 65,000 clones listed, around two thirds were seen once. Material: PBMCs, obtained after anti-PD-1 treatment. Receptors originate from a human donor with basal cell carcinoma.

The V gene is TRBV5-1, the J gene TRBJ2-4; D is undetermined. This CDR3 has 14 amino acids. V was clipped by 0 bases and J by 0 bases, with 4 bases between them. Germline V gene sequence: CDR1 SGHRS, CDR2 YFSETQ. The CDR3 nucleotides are TGCGCCAGCAGCTTGGACAGAGCCAAAAACATTCAGTACTTC. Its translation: CASSLDRAKNIQYF.

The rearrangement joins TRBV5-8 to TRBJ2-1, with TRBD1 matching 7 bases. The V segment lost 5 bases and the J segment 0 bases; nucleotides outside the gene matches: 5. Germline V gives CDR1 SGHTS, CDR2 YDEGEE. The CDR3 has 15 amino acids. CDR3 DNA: TGTGCCAGCAGTTTGACAGGGTCCTCCTACAATGAGCAGTTCTTC. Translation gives CASSLTGSSYNEQFF.

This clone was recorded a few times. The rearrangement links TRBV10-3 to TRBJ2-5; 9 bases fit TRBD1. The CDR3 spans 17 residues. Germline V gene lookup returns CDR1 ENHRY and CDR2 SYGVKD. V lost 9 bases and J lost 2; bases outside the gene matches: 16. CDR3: CAIAPGTGRGLQETQYF. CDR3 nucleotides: TGTGCCATTGCCCCCGGGACAGGGAGGGGGTTACAAGAGACCCAGTACTTC.

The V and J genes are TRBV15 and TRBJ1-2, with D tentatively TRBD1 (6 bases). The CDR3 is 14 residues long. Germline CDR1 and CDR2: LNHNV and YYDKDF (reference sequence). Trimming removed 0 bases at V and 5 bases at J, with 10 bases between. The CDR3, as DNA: TGTGCCACCAGCAGAGAGAGGGGGACTTATGGCTACACCTTC. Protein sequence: CATSRERGTYGYTF.

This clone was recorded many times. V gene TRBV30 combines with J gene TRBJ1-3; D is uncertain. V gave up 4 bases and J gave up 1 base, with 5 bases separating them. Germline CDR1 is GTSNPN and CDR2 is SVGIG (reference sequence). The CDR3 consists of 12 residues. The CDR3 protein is CAWKRSGNTIYF. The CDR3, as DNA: TGTGCCTGGAAGAGGTCTGGAAACACCATATATTTT.

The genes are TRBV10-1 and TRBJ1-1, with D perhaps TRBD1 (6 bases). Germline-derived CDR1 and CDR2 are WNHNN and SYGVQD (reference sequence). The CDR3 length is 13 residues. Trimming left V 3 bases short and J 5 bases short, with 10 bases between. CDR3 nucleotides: TGCGCCAGCAGTGACCCGAGGGGGACTGAAGCTTTCTTT. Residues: CASSDPRGTEAFF.

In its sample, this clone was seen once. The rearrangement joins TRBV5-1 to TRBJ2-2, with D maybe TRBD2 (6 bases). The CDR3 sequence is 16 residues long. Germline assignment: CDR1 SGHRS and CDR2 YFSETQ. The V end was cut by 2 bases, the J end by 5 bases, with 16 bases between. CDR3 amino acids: CASSFSGRSVTGELFF. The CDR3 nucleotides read TGCGCCAGCAGCTTTAGCGGCAGGAGCGTAACCGGGGAGCTGTTTTTT.

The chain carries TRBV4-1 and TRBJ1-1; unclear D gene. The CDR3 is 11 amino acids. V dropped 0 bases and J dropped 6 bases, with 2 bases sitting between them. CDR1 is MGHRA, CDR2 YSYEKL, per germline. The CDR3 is CASSQDSEAFF. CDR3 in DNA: TGCGCCAGCAGCCAAGATTCTGAAGCTTTCTTT.

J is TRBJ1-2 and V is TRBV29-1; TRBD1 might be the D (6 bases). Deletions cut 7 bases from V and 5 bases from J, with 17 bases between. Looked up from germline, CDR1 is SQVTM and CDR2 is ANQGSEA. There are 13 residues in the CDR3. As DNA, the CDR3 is TGCAGCGCTCAAAGGGGGGGCCGGTATGGCTACACCTTC. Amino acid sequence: CSAQRGGRYGYTF. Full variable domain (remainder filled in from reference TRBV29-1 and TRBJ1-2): SAVISQKPSRDICQRGTSLTIQCQVDSQVTMMFWYRQQPGQSLTLIATANQGSEATYESGFVIDKFPISRPNLTFSTLTVSNMSPEDSSIYLCSAQRGGRYGYTFGSGTRLTVV.